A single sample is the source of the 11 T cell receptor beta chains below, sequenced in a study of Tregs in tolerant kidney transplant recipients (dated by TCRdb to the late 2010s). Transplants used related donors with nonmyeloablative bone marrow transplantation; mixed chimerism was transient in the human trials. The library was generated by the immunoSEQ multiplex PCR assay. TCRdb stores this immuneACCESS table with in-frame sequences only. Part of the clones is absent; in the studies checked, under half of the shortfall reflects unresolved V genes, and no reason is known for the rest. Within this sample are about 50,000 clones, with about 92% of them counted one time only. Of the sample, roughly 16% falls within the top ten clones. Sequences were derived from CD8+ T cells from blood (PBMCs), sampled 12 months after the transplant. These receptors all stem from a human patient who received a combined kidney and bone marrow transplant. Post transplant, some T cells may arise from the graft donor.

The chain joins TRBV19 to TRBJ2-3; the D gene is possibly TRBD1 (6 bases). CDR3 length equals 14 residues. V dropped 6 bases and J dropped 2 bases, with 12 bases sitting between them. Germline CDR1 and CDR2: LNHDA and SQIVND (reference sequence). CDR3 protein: CASRETGDTDTQYF. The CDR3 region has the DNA TGTGCCAGTAGAGAGACAGGAGACACAGATACGCAGTATTTT.

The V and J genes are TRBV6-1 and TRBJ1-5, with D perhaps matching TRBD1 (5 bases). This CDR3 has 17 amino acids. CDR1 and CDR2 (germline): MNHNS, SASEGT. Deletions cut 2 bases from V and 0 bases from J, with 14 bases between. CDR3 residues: CASSERWRGNSNQPQHF. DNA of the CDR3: TGTGCCAGCAGTGAAAGGTGGAGGGGTAATAGCAATCAGCCCCAGCATTTT.

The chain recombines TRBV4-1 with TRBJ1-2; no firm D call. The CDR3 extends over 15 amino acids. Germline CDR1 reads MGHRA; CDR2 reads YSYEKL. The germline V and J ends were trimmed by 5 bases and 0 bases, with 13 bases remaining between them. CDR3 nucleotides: TGCGCCAGCAGCAGCCCAGGCACCACTAACTATGGCTACACCTTC. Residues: CASSSPGTTNYGYTF.

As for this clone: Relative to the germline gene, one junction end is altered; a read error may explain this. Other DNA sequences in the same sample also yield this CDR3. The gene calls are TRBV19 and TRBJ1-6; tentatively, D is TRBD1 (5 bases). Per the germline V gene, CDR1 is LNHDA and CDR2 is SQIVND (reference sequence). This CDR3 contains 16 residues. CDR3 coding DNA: TGTGCCAGTAGTCCCTACGTCAGGGTGTCTAATTCCCCCCTCCACTTT. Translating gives CASSPYVRVSNSPLHF.

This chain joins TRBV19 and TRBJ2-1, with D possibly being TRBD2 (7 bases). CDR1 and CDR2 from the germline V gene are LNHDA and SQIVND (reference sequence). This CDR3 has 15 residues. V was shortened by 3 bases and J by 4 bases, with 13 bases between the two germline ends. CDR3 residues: CASSMGGAGYNEQFF. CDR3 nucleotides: TGTGCCAGTAGTATGGGGGGGGCGGGATACAATGAGCAGTTCTTC.

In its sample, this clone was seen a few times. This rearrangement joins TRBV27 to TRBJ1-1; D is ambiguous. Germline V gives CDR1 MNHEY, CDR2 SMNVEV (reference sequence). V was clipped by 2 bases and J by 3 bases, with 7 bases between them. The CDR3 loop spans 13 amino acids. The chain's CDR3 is CASSLLRHTEAFF. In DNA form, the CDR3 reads TGTGCCAGCAGTTTACTGCGGCACACTGAAGCTTTCTTT.

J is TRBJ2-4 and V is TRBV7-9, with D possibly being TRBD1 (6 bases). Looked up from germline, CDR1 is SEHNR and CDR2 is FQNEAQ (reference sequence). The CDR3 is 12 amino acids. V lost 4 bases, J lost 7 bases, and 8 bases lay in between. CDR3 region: CASSWDINIQYF. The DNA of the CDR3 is TGTGCCAGCAGCTGGGACATTAACATTCAGTACTTC.

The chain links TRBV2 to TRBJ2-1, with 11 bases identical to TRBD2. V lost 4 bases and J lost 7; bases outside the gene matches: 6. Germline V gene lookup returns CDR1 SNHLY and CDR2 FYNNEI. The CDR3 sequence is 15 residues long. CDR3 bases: TGTGCCAGCAGTGGGATAGCGGGGGGGCCAAATGAGCAGTTCTTC. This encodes CASSGIAGGPNEQFF.

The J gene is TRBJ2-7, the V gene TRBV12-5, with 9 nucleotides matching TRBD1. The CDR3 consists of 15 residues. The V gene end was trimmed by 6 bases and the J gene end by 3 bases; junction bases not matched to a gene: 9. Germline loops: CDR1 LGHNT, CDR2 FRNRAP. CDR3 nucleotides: TGTGCTAGTGGCTCGGGGACAGGGAGGTACTACGAGCAGTACTTC. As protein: CASGSGTGRYYEQYF.

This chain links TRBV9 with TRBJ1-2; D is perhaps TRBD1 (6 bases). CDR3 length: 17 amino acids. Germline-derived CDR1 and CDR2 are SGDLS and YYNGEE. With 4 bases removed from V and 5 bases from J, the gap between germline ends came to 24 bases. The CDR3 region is CASSLTDSSDWGYGYTF. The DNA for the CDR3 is TGTGCCAGCAGCCTTACGGACAGTTCCGATTGGGGATATGGCTACACCTTC.

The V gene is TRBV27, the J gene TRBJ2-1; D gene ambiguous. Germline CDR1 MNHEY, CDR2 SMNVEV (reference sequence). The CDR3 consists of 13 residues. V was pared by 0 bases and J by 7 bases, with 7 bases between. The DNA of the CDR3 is TGTGCCAGCAGTTTATCGAGGTGGAATGAGCAGTTCTTC. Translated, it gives CASSLSRWNEQFF.